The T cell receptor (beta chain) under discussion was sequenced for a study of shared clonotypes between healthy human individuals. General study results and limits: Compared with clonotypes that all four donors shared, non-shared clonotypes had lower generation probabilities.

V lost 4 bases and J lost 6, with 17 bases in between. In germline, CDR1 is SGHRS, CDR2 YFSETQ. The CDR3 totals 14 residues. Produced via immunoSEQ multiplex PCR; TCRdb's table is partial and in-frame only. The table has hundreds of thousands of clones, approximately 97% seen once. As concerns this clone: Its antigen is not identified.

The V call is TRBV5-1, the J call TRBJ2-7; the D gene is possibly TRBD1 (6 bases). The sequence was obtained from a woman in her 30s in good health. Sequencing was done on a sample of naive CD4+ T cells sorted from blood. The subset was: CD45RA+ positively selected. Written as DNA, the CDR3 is TGCGCCAGCAGCCAGGGGAGTGGATACCGCGAGCAGTACTTC. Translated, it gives CASSQGSGYREQYF.